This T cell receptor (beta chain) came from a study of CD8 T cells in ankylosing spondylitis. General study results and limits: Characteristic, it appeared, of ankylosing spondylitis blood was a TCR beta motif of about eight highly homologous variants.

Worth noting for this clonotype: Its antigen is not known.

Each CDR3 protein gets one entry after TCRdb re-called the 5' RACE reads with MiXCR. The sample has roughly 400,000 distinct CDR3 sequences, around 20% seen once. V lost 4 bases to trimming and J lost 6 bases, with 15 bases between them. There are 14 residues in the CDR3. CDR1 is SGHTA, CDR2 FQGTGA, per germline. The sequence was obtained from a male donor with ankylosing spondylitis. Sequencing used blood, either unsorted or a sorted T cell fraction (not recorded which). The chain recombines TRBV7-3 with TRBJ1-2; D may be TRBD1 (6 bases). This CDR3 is CASSSRGGGNGYTF. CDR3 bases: TGTGCCAGCAGCTCCCGGGGGGGCGGAAATGGCTACACCTTC.